This T cell receptor (beta chain) stems from a study of cytomegalovirus exposure and HLA in healthy donors (dated by TCRdb to 2016 to 2017). For the study in its entirety: An earlier analysis of approximately 590 of the donors reported roughly 270 Gb of sequence data and around 110 million unique TCR beta sequences from 150 million to 200 million T cells. The study combined high-throughput TCR immunosequencing, statistical association of individual TCRs with disease status, and machine learning to predict cytomegalovirus infection status. Of the roughly 410 genotyped donors, less than 85% were placed in the genetic ancestry cluster associated with self-reported Caucasian donors. Rather than drawing on any new phenotypic data, the later analysis identified candidate immune exposures from TCR beta sequences and the way those sequences occurred across donors. A later genetic analysis took genome-wide SNP genotypes for about 60% of the roughly 670 donors and used that subset as a discovery cohort. The number of typed donors differed by locus: about 629-630 for A, B, C, DRB1 and DQB1; 500 to 550 for DQA1; 606 for DPA1; and roughly 470 for DPB1. Among around 400 genotyped donors of the cohort, an average of around 250,000 unique TCR beta nucleotide sequences was sequenced per donor, of which 15% to 20% were non-productive. The T cell repertoires of some 700 subjects were profiled by immunosequencing and related to cytomegalovirus serostatus. A later analysis re-examined previously published TCR beta repertoires from more than 550 donors and added high-resolution HLA genotyping to investigate patterns of TCR occurrence. Both class I and class II loci were covered by HLA typing, at four-digit resolution. In addition to the first cohort of about 650 subjects, a separate validation cohort of approximately 120 different subjects was used. The study aimed to test whether signatures of past pathogen exposure could be identified by cataloging public T cell receptors. In an earlier analysis of 550 to 700 of the donors, high-throughput TCR beta sequencing was used to judge whether each TCR beta V gene segment behaved as functional or pseudogenic. Roughly 300 gigabases of sequencing data and roughly 80 million unique TCR sequences made up an early release that covered roughly 670 HLA-typed donors. Alongside the repertoire data, information on donor age, sex, ethnicity and CMV serostatus was compiled. Every repertoire in the discovery cohort had been generated on one and the same sequencing platform. Because of strong linkage in the cohort, five DR-DQ haplotypes were treated as single units for association and clustering. Results the study describes overall, beyond this receptor: When HLA alleles, especially DR and DQ, strongly co-occurred, attributing TCR associations to individual alleles was difficult. The only immune exposure information available for the cohort was CMV serostatus. In a later analysis, TCR association rates were found to vary across HLA loci, with the most associated TCRs seen for DRB1 alleles and the fewest for HLA-C alleles. At a false discovery rate of 0.05, a later analysis linked around 17,000 TCR beta sequences to specific HLA alleles. A group of highly shared sequence variants was considered likely to be a technical artifact of the sequencing pipeline. In a later analysis, most CMV-associated TCR beta chains were found to appear HLA-restricted, with HLA associations seemingly driven largely by CMV exposure. Because HLA typing was missing for some donors at each locus, association tests included only the typed subset. Presence/absence analyses assumed roughly uniform sequencing depth across donors, an assumption that may not hold. Linkage disequilibrium might explain the correlated functional status among segregating V segments, but an unknown experimental factor could not be ruled out. A few of the identified cytomegalovirus-associated TCR beta chains were confirmed in vitro to be specific for cytomegalovirus antigens. The cohort was sequenced for TCR beta chains only, and without alpha or paired-chain data the features that could be detected were limited. Some IMGT-functional V segments, including TRBV6-2 and TRBV6-3, could not be distinguished by the 87-base-pair reads and were therefore excluded. A further reported finding was that TCR beta sequences accurately predicted the HLA-A and HLA-B alleles for most subjects in the first cohort. The earlier analysis of approximately 590 of the donors excluded about 16 rarely observed V segments, including chromosome 9 orphons, because counts were too low. Cytomegalovirus status was reported to be diagnosed by the classifier with high specificity and sensitivity in both the original and validation cohorts. While some public TCRs were present in many individuals, most TCR sequences turned up only very rarely across donors. It was suggested by the authors that the approach could potentially be generalized to other disease states and immunological phenotypes. Compared with the approximately 600-donor mean, donors in an Asian-associated ancestry cluster had fewer N-insertions in productive TCRs, according to a later genetic analysis. A later analysis found that HLA-associated TCR beta chains were more clonally expanded and had lower generation probabilities than equally common non-associated chains. Broadly in line with IMGT annotations, most TCR beta V segments showed up in productive rearrangements about 87% or about 30% of the time in an earlier analysis of 450 to 750 of the donors. V-gene and J-gene trimming of TCR beta chains was associated with a missense DCLRE1C variant in a later genetic analysis, and the association was replicated in an independent cohort. The study listed 164 TCR beta chains as associated with cytomegalovirus. According to a later analysis, parvovirus B19, influenza, CMV and Epstein-Barr virus appeared linked to several top co-occurrence clusters.

The cohort consisted of 670 or so healthy bone marrow donors. All cohort members were sampled while nominally healthy, although unrecorded immune exposures were likely present. The donor tested CMV seropositive and was one of the 289 seropositive cohort members. Each donor provided a peripheral blood sample, and peripheral blood mononuclear cells were used for TCR beta sequencing. Genomic DNA was extracted from the blood cell samples with the Qiagen DNeasy Blood Extraction Kit. To note about this clone: What this receptor recognizes is not known. The input lacks base qualities; no much larger clone sits a single base away.

The library was prepared using the immunoSEQ multiplex PCR assay. A mixture of 60 forward primers for TCR Vbeta segments and 13 reverse primers for TCR Jbeta segments was used in the multiplex PCR. Amplification of the CDR3 region of rearranged TCR beta genes was performed with a multiplex PCR assay on genomic DNA. On the Illumina HiSeq System, the amplified TCR beta libraries were sequenced as 87-base-pair reads. The authors processed their data as follows. In a later analysis, around 80 million unique TCR beta chains were counted across the roughly 610 repertoires, and about 9.9 million of these chains were shared by at least two donors. Raw reads were error-corrected and collapsed into unique sequences by a nearest-neighbor algorithm in which closely related sequences were merged to remove PCR and sequencing errors. To assign V, D and J gene segments, CDR3 sequences were aligned to IMGT reference sequences. For a sequence to be retained, a match of at least six nucleotides to both a V gene segment and a J gene segment was required. A rearrangement counted as productive if the CDR3 had no stop codons and remained in frame with V and J, and every other rearrangement counted as non-productive. CDR3 was defined by IMGT convention, running from the second conserved V-encoded cysteine to the conserved J-encoded phenylalanine. The earlier analysis of 587 of the donors excluded sequences that lacked an unambiguous match to a single V gene segment. An earlier analysis of under 750 of the donors called V segments functional above 56.7% productive rearrangements and segregating when the between-donor standard deviation exceeded 5%. To diagnose cytomegalovirus status from the catalog of TCR beta chain sequences, a statistical classification framework was built. In a later analysis, V and J genes were assigned by comparing TCR nucleotide sequences against IMGT/GENE-DB human TR gene sequences. Using the TCRdist pipeline, a later analysis assigned CDR3 sequences along with most-parsimonious VDJ recombination scenarios. In a later analysis, each TCR beta chain was defined by its CDR3 amino acid sequence together with its V-gene family, and reads lacking a unique V-gene family were excluded. To address suspected cross-contamination and a sequencing artifact, a later analysis removed over 500 highly shared, low-generation-probability nucleotide sequences. For each public chain, a later analysis derived a clonal expansion index from normalized ranks of inferred template counts within each repertoire. Generation probabilities in a later analysis came from a VDJ recombination model fitted to out-of-frame rearrangements, and those results were checked against IGoR. Hypergeometric tests were used in a later analysis to score TCR-TCR, TCR-HLA and TCR-CMV co-occurrence, with a repertoire-size bias correction applied to the TCR pairs. A later analysis estimated false discovery rates by permuting HLA or CMV assignments 20 times. A later analysis grouped co-occurring TCRs with DBSCAN, adding TCRdist sequence similarity when clustering within HLA-allele-positive subsets. Co-occurrence clustering excluded repertoires with fewer than 30,000 or more than 120,000 public chains, plus five with anomalous nucleotide sharing. Here the immuneACCESS table is served through TCRdb, limited to in-frame sequences with V and J called. Missing clones are a known gap in these copies; in checked studies unresolved V genes cover under half, and the rest lacks a known reason. The V and J calls and clone size are taken from that table; D and trimming were inferred from the DNA. Across this sample there are 64,000 or so clones, with approximately 70% seen only once. Of the sample, roughly 10% falls within the top ten clones.

The CDR3 numbers 15 residues from cysteine through phenylalanine. Of all the DNA, just the CDR3 is kept, 45 bases in frame from base 1. According to the germline V gene, CDR1 reads MNHNS and CDR2 reads SASEGT. A distance of 13 bases separates the germline ends of V and J, which lose 4 bases and 0 bases respectively. The sequencing sample was made of PBMCs. The sequence joins TRBV6-1 to TRBJ2-7; the D gene is perhaps TRBD2, on 6 matching bases. The receptor was isolated from a woman aged 50 to 65 in good health and CMV-seropositive. Read as DNA, the sequence is TGTGCCAGCAGTGGTTCCCTAGCGCACTCCTACGAGCAGTACTTC. Its translation reads: CASSGSLAHSYEQYF.